This paragraph covers one TCR beta chain sequence. TCRdb keeps only in-frame clones here, not all; method: immunoSEQ multiplex PCR. The sample lists fewer than 100,000 clones, about 80% occurring once. This sample stems from a study of OX40 agonist ivuxolimab in advanced cancers. Autoimmune disease history or systemic immunosuppression disqualified patients. This CDR3 is 15 amino acids long. CDR1 MNHNS and CDR2 SASEGT come from the germline V gene. Unmatched junction bases numbered 9, after V lost 4 bases and J lost 4 bases. This TCR derives from an adult with an advanced solid tumor such as melanoma, head and neck, liver or kidney cancer. V usage is TRBV6-1 and J usage is TRBJ2-7; 8 bases are shared with TRBD1. The sequencing here drew on CD4+ or CD8+ T cells sorted from blood, taken in a trial of the OX40 agonist ivuxolimab. CDR3 bases: TGTGCCAGCAGTGGGCACAGGGGGAATAGGTACGAGCAGTACGTC. This gives the protein CASSGHRGNRYEQYV.